This T cell receptor (beta chain) appears in the sequencing data of a study of CD8 T cells in ankylosing spondylitis. Study-wide results and caveats: Seemingly distinctive of ankylosing spondylitis blood was a TCR beta motif formed by eight highly homologous variants. From matched ankylosing spondylitis synovial fluid, disease-linked clones were reportedly recovered at significantly enriched levels. Reports of some motif variants in reactive arthritis synovial fluid and blood predate this one. Within peripheral blood, clones linked to disease were CD8+ and relatively rare.

About this clonotype itself: Its antigen is unknown.

TCRdb reanalysed the 5' RACE reads using MiXCR and keeps one entry per CDR3 protein. The sample lists a few hundred thousand distinct CDR3 sequences; less than 25% were seen once. The sequenced material came from blood, either unsorted or a sorted T cell fraction (not recorded which). The source of this sequence is a female donor with ankylosing spondylitis or in good health (not recorded which).

The CDR3 region has the DNA TGTGCCAGCAGCGTACCTACAGCGGGAGGGCCGGACACCGGGGAGCTGTTTTTT. It translates to CASSVPTAGGPDTGELFF. The gene calls are TRBV21-1 and TRBJ2-2; the D segment call TRBD2 is taken from the table without a DNA check. TRBV21-1 is a known pseudogene. The CDR3 has 18 residues.